This T cell receptor (beta chain) stems from a study of PD-L1 blockade in urothelial cancer. Time point given: peripheral blood 6 weeks after treatment start. Germline V gives CDR1 ENHRY, CDR2 SYGVKD. The CDR3 runs to 12 residues. V was cut by 8 bases and J by 4 bases, with 11 bases left in between. TCRdb's table, derived via immunoSEQ multiplex PCR, lists solely in-frame clones and lacks some. Of about 91,000 clones in the sample, 70% to 90% are singletons; the top ten hold approximately 8%. The sequencing used PBMCs, collected around atezolizumab (anti-PD-L1) treatment. This TCR came from a man between 65 and 80 years old with urothelial cancer. V is TRBV10-3 and J is TRBJ1-1, with D unclear. The CDR3 region is CAIRGSGTEAFF. DNA of the CDR3: TGTGCCATCCGGGGTTCGGGCACTGAAGCTTTCTTT.